This T cell receptor (beta chain) was profiled in a study of T cells after posttransplantation cyclophosphamide. Trimming cost V 0 bases and J 4 bases, with 11 bases left between them. The CDR3 has 14 residues. The germline V gene has CDR1 GTSNPN and CDR2 SVGIG (reference sequence). Data came from immunoSEQ multiplex PCR; TCRdb stores just in-frame clones and leaves some out. This sample comprises 15,000 or so clones, none seen once only. Broader study findings: Tissue-infiltrating T cells from skin or gut overlapped little with blood T cells. Recipient CMV seropositivity and CMV reactivation strongly tracked TRB clonality. Donor CD8+ memory clones often dominated recipient blood repertoires at later times.

Cyclophosphamide on days +3 and +4 followed busulfan-fludarabine conditioning and a marrow graft. Many counts were recorded for this clone. Its antigen is undetermined. The origin of this receptor is a female patient aged 35-55 years who received an allogeneic stem cell transplant from an unrelated donor, was CMV-positive, and had acute GVHD only. T cells may partly derive from the graft donor. The material was PBMCs, obtained after allogeneic stem cell transplant with posttransplant cyclophosphamide. The V call is TRBV30, the J call TRBJ2-3; D not certain. The CDR3 reads CAWSVRRSADTQYF. In nucleotides, the CDR3 is TGTGCCTGGAGTGTCAGGCGATCAGCAGATACGCAGTATTTT.